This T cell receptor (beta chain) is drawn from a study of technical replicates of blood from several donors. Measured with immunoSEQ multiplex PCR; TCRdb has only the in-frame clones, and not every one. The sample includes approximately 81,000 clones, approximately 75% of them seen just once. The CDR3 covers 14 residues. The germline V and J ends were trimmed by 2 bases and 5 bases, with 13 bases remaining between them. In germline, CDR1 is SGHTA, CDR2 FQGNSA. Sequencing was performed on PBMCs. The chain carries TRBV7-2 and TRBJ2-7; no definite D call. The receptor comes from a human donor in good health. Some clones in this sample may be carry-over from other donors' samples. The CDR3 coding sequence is TGTGCCAGCAGCTTATCCCCCGAGGCCCACGAGCAGTACTTC. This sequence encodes CASSLSPEAHEQYF.